The 23 T cell receptor beta chains in this list originate from one sample, sequenced in a study of T-cell memory formation after mild COVID-19. Each CDR3 protein gets one entry after TCRdb re-called the 5' RACE reads with MiXCR. The table has approximately 400,000 distinct CDR3 sequences, around 17% seen once. Source material: PBMCs or a T cell subset sorted from them (not recorded which). The receptors derive from a man aged 18-30 years who had mild COVID-19 (a few samples of this study predate the infection). Cell type and time point are not known.

This clonotype showed up just a few times. V usage is TRBV5-6 and J usage is TRBJ2-7, with D unresolved. Trimming removed 0 bases from V and 2 bases from J, with 9 bases in between. The germline gives CDR1 SGHDT, CDR2 YYEEEE. This CDR3 is 14 amino acids long. The CDR3 nucleotides are TGTGCCAGCAGCTTGGCCACGAGTACCTACGAGCAGTACTTC. Protein: CASSLATSTYEQYF.

The chain is built from TRBV7-3 and TRBJ2-1, with a tentative D call TRBD2 (7 bases). Trimming removed 3 bases from V and 7 bases from J, with 16 bases in between. Germline loops: CDR1 SGHTA, CDR2 FQGTGA. The CDR3 has 15 residues. The chain's CDR3 is CASSFGGGAENEQFF. The CDR3 DNA reads TGTGCCAGCAGCTTCGGTGGGGGGGCGGAAAATGAGCAGTTCTTC.

This clonotype was detected only a few times. V is TRBV20-1 and J is TRBJ1-5; tentative D call: TRBD1 (6 bases). CDR3 size: 11 residues. Deletions cut 6 bases from V and 9 bases from J, with 12 bases between. The germline V gene encodes CDR1 DFQATT and CDR2 SNEGSKA (reference sequence). CDR3 coding DNA: TGCAGTGCCGGTCAGGGGCTGCCCCAGCATTTT. Amino acid sequence: CSAGQGLPQHF.

The chain has TRBV20-1 and TRBJ1-1; D is undetermined. The CDR3 is 11 amino acids. V lost 0 bases and J lost 8, with 7 bases in between. CDR1 and CDR2 (germline): DFQATT, SNEGSKA (reference sequence). The CDR3 reads CSARDFREAFF. The CDR3 nucleotides are TGCAGTGCTAGAGATTTCAGAGAAGCTTTCTTT.

In its sample, this clonotype was seen a few times. The V gene is TRBV18, the J gene TRBJ1-1; D perhaps matches TRBD1 (5 bases). Per the germline V gene, CDR1 is KGHSH and CDR2 is LQKENI. This CDR3 comprises 13 residues. The germline V and J ends were trimmed by 3 bases and 5 bases, with 10 bases remaining between them. CDR3 bases: TGTGCCAGCTCACCCTACGGGGGGACTGAAGCTTTCTTT. Its translation: CASSPYGGTEAFF.

The rearrangement uses TRBV29-1 and TRBJ2-3; D is ambiguous. Germline V gives CDR1 SQVTM, CDR2 ANQGSEA. CDR3 length: 14 amino acids. Trimming cost V 3 bases and J 1 base, with 11 bases left between them. For the CDR3, the DNA is TGCAGCGTTGAGGGAACCGACGGCACAGATACGCAGTATTTT. This codes for CSVEGTDGTDTQYF.

This clonotype has a handful of counts. The rearrangement links TRBV5-1 to TRBJ2-2; 9 bases are shared with TRBD1. This CDR3 has 15 amino acids. Germline CDR1 and CDR2: SGHRS and YFSETQ. Trimming took 3 bases from V and 7 from J; bases not matched to a gene: 7. CDR3 in DNA: TGCGCCAGCAGCTCCCTGACAGGGGGTGGCGGGGAGCTGTTTTTT. It specifies CASSSLTGGGGELFF.

This clonotype was counted between two and nine times. The J gene is TRBJ1-5, the V gene TRBV18; D is perhaps TRBD1 (5 bases). This CDR3 contains 13 residues. CDR1 KGHSH and CDR2 LQKENI come from the germline V gene. Deletions cut 6 bases from V and 5 bases from J, with 11 bases between. The chain's CDR3 is CASSGGFDQPQHF. CDR3 DNA sequence: TGTGCCAGCTCGGGGGGGTTTGATCAGCCCCAGCATTTT. The variable domain in full, completed from reference TRBV18 and TRBJ1-5, reads NAGVMQNPRHLVRRRGQEARLRCSPMKGHSHVYWYRQLPEEGLKFMVYLQKENIIDESGMPKERFSAEFPKEGPSILRIQQVVRGDSAAYFCASSGGFDQPQHFGDGTRLSIL.

This chain uses TRBV4-1 with TRBJ2-2; D gene unclear. This CDR3 is built from 14 residues. The germline V gene has CDR1 MGHRA and CDR2 YSYEKL. Deletions cut 0 bases from V and 3 bases from J, with 5 bases between. This CDR3 reads CASSQESYTGELFF. CDR3 bases: TGCGCCAGCAGCCAAGAGTCCTACACCGGGGAGCTGTTTTTT.

V usage is TRBV20-1 and J usage is TRBJ2-7; D perhaps matches TRBD1 (5 bases). Looked up from germline, CDR1 is DFQATT and CDR2 is SNEGSKA (reference sequence). The CDR3 loop spans 14 amino acids. V lost 6 bases and J lost 3, with 18 bases in between. The CDR3 protein is CSARRTLSYYEQYF. The CDR3 DNA follows: TGCAGTGCCCGACGGACACTTAGCTACTACGAGCAGTACTTC.

This clonotype showed up just a few times. The V gene is TRBV10-3, the J gene TRBJ2-7, with TRBD2 matching 10 bases. The CDR3 loop spans 12 amino acids. The V and J ends lost 10 bases and 2 bases, in that order; junction bases with no gene match: 2. Germline V gene lookup returns CDR1 ENHRY and CDR2 SYGVKD. CDR3 in DNA: TGTGCCACCGGACTAGCGGCCTACGAGCAGTACGTC. The encoded protein is CATGLAAYEQYV.

This clonotype was picked up a small number of times. The CDR3 spells CASSLGGATQYF. In DNA form, the CDR3 reads TGTGCCAGCAGTTTAGGCGGGGCGACCCAGTACTTC. The rearrangement uses TRBV12-3 or TRBV12-4 and TRBJ2-5, with TRBD2 as a possible D gene (6 bases). Trimming left V 1 base short and J 7 bases short, with 7 bases between. This CDR3 comprises 12 residues.

This clonotype was detected only a few times. This chain joins TRBV7-2 and TRBJ1-5; D is undetermined. V lost 5 bases to trimming and J lost 7 bases, with 9 bases between them. Per germline, CDR1 SGHTA and CDR2 FQGNSA. This CDR3 region has 12 residues. CDR3 sequence reads: CASSLHAQPQHF. CDR3 sequence (DNA): TGTGCCAGCAGCCTCCACGCCCAGCCCCAGCATTTT.

The V and J genes are TRBV4-3 and TRBJ1-1, with D perhaps matching TRBD1 (5 bases). The CDR3 runs to 17 residues. Germline V gene sequence: CDR1 LGHNA, CDR2 YSLEER. Trimming removed 3 bases from V and 1 base from J, with 18 bases in between. CDR3 region: CASSQWVRVTENTEAFF. The CDR3, as DNA: TGCGCCAGCAGCCAGTGGGTTCGAGTGACAGAGAACACTGAAGCTTTCTTT.

This clonotype has just a few counts. V usage is TRBV6-5 and J usage is TRBJ1-2; D is possibly TRBD1 (5 bases). The CDR3 is 11 amino acids. V was clipped by 7 bases and J by 8 bases, with 11 bases between them. From germline, CDR1 is MNHEY and CDR2 SVGAGI. The CDR3 DNA sequence: TGTGCCAGCATAGGGGTCGACGGCTACACCTTC. It translates to CASIGVDGYTF.

This clonotype was seen only a few times. The V gene is TRBV19, the J gene TRBJ1-1; a possible D gene is TRBD1 (5 bases). CDR1 and CDR2 from the germline V gene are LNHDA and SQIVND (reference sequence). The V end was cut by 6 bases, the J end by 5 bases, with 19 bases between. The CDR3 loop spans 15 amino acids. CDR3 sequence reads: CASRGSQGRSTEAFF. The CDR3, as DNA: TGTGCCAGTAGAGGTAGCCAGGGCAGGTCGACTGAAGCTTTCTTT.

The genes are TRBV10-3 and TRBJ2-3; D gene uncertain. This CDR3 has 12 residues. The germline gives CDR1 ENHRY, CDR2 SYGVKD. V dropped 0 bases and J dropped 8 bases, with 6 bases sitting between them. The CDR3 loop is CAISESTSTQYF. CDR3 in DNA: TGTGCCATCAGTGAGTCGACAAGTACGCAGTATTTT.

The chain recombines TRBV9 with TRBJ2-3; 10 positions agree with TRBD2. Trimming took 7 bases from V and 5 from J; bases not matched to a gene: 10. Germline V gene data show CDR1 as SGDLS and CDR2 as YYNGEE. The CDR3 sequence is 15 residues long. The CDR3 loop reads CASGASSGSGDTQYF. CDR3 nucleotides: TGTGCCAGCGGCGCCTCTAGCGGGAGTGGAGATACGCAGTATTTT.

This clonotype has a count of ten or more. The rearrangement joins TRBV7-6 to TRBJ2-7; possibly TRBD2 for D (5 bases). Germline V gives CDR1 SGHVS, CDR2 FNYEAQ. The ends were cut back, 1 base at V and 4 bases at J, with 11 bases in the middle. The CDR3 is 14 amino acids. DNA for the CDR3: TGTGCCAGCAGCTTAGGGCCAGCGGATTACGAGCAGTACTTC. This encodes CASSLGPADYEQYF.

The CDR3 loop reads CASSPRGQGNQPQHF. The CDR3 DNA is TGTGCCAGCAGCCCTAGGGGGCAGGGCAATCAGCCCCAGCATTTT. The rearrangement links TRBV28 to TRBJ1-5; 7 positions agree with TRBD1. The ends lost 6 bases at V and 2 bases at J; junction bases unmatched: 7. Germline assignment: CDR1 MDHEN and CDR2 SYDVKM. The length of the CDR3 is 15 residues.

In its sample, this clonotype was seen a few times. This chain connects TRBV7-8 to TRBJ1-2, with TRBD1 matching over 9 bases. Germline values: CDR1 SGHVS, CDR2 FQNEAQ. The V and J ends lost 5 bases and 2 bases, in that order; junction bases with no gene match: 6. The CDR3 totals 15 residues. The DNA of the CDR3 is TGTGCCAGCAGCGGCCGGGACAGGGCAAACTATGGCTACACCTTC. Protein product: CASSGRDRANYGYTF.

V and J are TRBV2 and TRBJ2-2; 10 bases align to TRBD2. The germline V gene has CDR1 SNHLY and CDR2 FYNNEI. The junction had 7 bases not matched to a gene; V was cut back by 6 bases and J by 6 bases. The CDR3 sequence is 15 residues long. The CDR3: CASSARSGGAGELFF. The CDR3 coding sequence is TGTGCCAGCAGCGCCCGAAGCGGGGGGGCCGGGGAGCTGTTTTTT.

This chain connects TRBV2 to TRBJ1-2, with D possibly matching TRBD1 (5 bases). Germline V gene sequence: CDR1 SNHLY, CDR2 FYNNEI. The CDR3 sequence is 12 residues long. Trimming removed 7 bases from V and 6 bases from J, with 12 bases in between. The CDR3 spells CASTELGDGYTF. CDR3 bases: TGTGCCAGCACCGAACTGGGGGATGGCTACACCTTC. Drawing the rest from reference TRBV2 and TRBJ1-2, the complete variable domain is EPEVTQTPSHQVTQMGQEVILRCVPISNHLYFYWYRQILGQKVEFLVSFYNNEISEKSEIFDDQFSVERPDGSNFTLKIRSTKLEDSAMYFCASTELGDGYTFGSGTRLTVV.